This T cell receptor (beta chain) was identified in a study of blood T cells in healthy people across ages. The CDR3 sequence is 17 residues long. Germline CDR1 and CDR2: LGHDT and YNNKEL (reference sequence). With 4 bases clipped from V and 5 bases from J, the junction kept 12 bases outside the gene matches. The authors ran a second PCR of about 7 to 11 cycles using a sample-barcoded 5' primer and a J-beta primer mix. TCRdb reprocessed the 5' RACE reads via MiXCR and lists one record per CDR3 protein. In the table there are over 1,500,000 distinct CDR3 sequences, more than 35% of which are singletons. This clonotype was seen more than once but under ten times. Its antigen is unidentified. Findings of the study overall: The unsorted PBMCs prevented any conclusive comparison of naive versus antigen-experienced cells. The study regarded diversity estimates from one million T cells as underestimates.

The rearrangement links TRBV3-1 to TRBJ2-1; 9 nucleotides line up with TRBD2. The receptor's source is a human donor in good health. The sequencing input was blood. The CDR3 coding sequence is TGTGCCAGCAGCCGGGGGGATGGCGGGGGGGCTGACAATGAGCAGTTCTTC. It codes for CASSRGDGGGADNEQFF.